This TCR beta chain appears in the sequencing data of a study of cytomegalovirus exposure and HLA in healthy donors. The CDR3 is 16 residues long. Unmatched junction bases numbered 1, after V lost 2 bases and J lost 3 bases. In germline, CDR1 is LGHNA, CDR2 YNFKEQ. The protocol was immunoSEQ multiplex PCR, while the TCRdb copy is restricted to in-frame clones and leaves out a portion. The sample shows 60,000 to 85,000 clones, 94% of them seen only once. The TCR originated in a young man in good health and CMV-seropositive. V gene TRBV4-2 combines with J gene TRBJ2-2, with TRBD2 matching over 12 bases. The material sequenced was PBMCs. The CDR3 DNA is TGTGCCAGCAGCCAAAGACTAGCGGGAGACACCGGGGAGCTGTTTTTT. Amino acid sequence: CASSQRLAGDTGELFF.